This T cell receptor (beta chain) was recorded in a study of T cells in Graves' hyperthyroidism and ophthalmopathy. Amplification targeted TCR beta CDR3 regions from RNA transcripts. Carried out on the TCR CDR3, a first-round RT-PCR used the HTBI primer set. TCRdb re-called the multiplex PCR reads through MiXCR, storing one row per CDR3 protein. This sample has 600,000 to 750,000 distinct CDR3 sequences, with roughly 17% found just once. V lost 8 bases, J lost 0 bases, and 8 bases stayed unmatched. CDR3 length: 17 amino acids. The table lists this clonotype with many counts. This TCR came from a man aged 45-65 years with Graves' hyperthyroidism. Input material: blood. This chain joins TRBV12-3 or TRBV12-4 and TRBJ2-6, with 9 bases fitting TRBD2. CDR3 nucleotide sequence: TGTGCCAGCTCTCCCCAGCGGGAGGACTCTGGGGCCAACGTCCTGACTTTC. This codes for CASSPQREDSGANVLTF.